The 23 T cell receptor beta chains given below trace back to one sample, sequenced in a study of T cell responses to AZD1222 COVID-19 vaccine. Here immunoSEQ multiplex PCR was the method, and the copy in TCRdb shows in-frame clones only, minus some. The sample lists approximately 120,000 clones; less than 90% were seen once. The sequencing used peripheral blood, collected on day 0 of AZD1222 vaccination. These receptors all stem from an adult in good health.

The J gene is TRBJ2-7, the V gene TRBV28; D is undetermined. CDR1 MDHEN and CDR2 SYDVKM come from the germline V gene. The V gene lost 5 bases and the J gene lost 0 bases, with 8 bases spanning the gap. The CDR3 is 13 amino acids. The CDR3 DNA sequence: TGTGCCAGCAGTCCGAACCCCTCCTACGAGCAGTACTTC. This translates into CASSPNPSYEQYF.

J is TRBJ2-7 and V is TRBV5-8; D call uncertain. In germline, CDR1 is SGHTS, CDR2 YDEGEE. The V end lost 6 bases, the J end lost 4 bases, and 11 bases lay between the germline ends. The CDR3 has 12 residues. In DNA form, the CDR3 reads TGTGCCAGCAATCAGATTGTGTACGAGCAGTACTTC. It translates to CASNQIVYEQYF.

V usage is TRBV12-3 or TRBV12-4 and J usage is TRBJ1-2; D is uncertain. The CDR3 length is 11 residues. Trimming pared 3 bases from V and 4 bases from J, leaving 3 bases between. In DNA, the CDR3 is TGTGCCAGCAGTTTGGGCTATGGCTACACCTTC. Translating gives CASSLGYGYTF.

This clone was picked up one time. The V call is TRBV2, the J call TRBJ2-5; 7 nucleotides align to TRBD1. The CDR3 has 13 residues. The V and J ends lost 7 bases and 4 bases, in that order; junction bases with no gene match: 6. Germline loops: CDR1 SNHLY, CDR2 FYNNEI. This CDR3 reads CASNQDRAETQYF. The CDR3 DNA reads TGTGCCAGCAACCAAGACAGGGCAGAGACCCAGTACTTC.

The rearrangement links TRBV6-5 to TRBJ1-1; D is unresolved. The CDR3 totals 14 residues. Germline V gene data show CDR1 as MNHEY and CDR2 as SVGAGI. Trimming removed 2 bases from V and 1 base from J, with 8 bases in between. The DNA for the CDR3 is TGTGCCAGCAGTTACGGAACGGGGAACACTGAAGCTTTCTTT. Protein sequence: CASSYGTGNTEAFF.

A single count supports this clone. The chain is built from TRBV3-1 (or the pseudogene TRBV3-2) and TRBJ2-2; 7 positions agree with TRBD2. CDR3 length: 16 amino acids. CDR1 is LGHDT and CDR2 is YNNKEL in the germline V gene (reference sequence). With V trimmed by 4 bases and J by 2 bases, 7 bases remained unmatched. CDR3 nucleotides: TGTGCCAGCAGCCGCCCCGGGACTAAAAACACCGGGGAGCTGTTTTTT. Amino acids: CASSRPGTKNTGELFF.

The V call is TRBV27, the J call TRBJ1-2; D is uncertain. The CDR3 spans 13 residues. Germline V gene sequence: CDR1 MNHEY, CDR2 SMNVEV (reference sequence). V dropped 6 bases and J dropped 2 bases, with 10 bases sitting between them. CDR3 protein: CASSPDKNYGYTF. CDR3 nucleotides: TGTGCCAGCAGCCCCGACAAGAACTATGGCTACACCTTC.

This chain connects TRBV2 to TRBJ2-7; tentative D call: TRBD2 (5 bases). The CDR3 spans 12 residues. Germline CDR1 is SNHLY and CDR2 is FYNNEI. The V end was cut by 6 bases, the J end by 4 bases, with 10 bases between. The CDR3 region is CASREDSYEQYF. CDR3 sequence (DNA): TGTGCCAGCAGGGAGGACTCGTACGAGCAGTACTTC.

The chain uses TRBV7-9 and TRBJ2-2; tentative D call: TRBD2 (6 bases). CDR1 is SEHNR and CDR2 is FQNEAQ in the germline V gene (reference sequence). The CDR3 loop spans 13 amino acids. The V gene lost 1 base and the J gene lost 7 bases, with 7 bases spanning the gap. Here the CDR3 DNA reads TGTGCCAGCAGCTTAGACGGGAGCGGGGAGCTGTTTTTT. It is translated as CASSLDGSGELFF.

The CDR3 loop reads CASSSAGGFGETQYF. CDR3 in DNA: TGTGCCAGCAGCTCGGCGGGGGGATTCGGAGAGACCCAGTACTTC. The chain has TRBV11-3 and TRBJ2-5; 8 bases match TRBD2. The CDR3 consists of 15 residues. CDR1 is SGHNT, CDR2 YENEEA, per germline. The trim removed 4 bases at V and 4 bases at J, leaving 8 bases unmatched.

V and J are TRBV4-2 and TRBJ2-5, with D possibly being TRBD2 (6 bases). With 2 bases removed from V and 4 bases from J, the gap between germline ends came to 11 bases. Germline CDR1 and CDR2: LGHNA and YNFKEQ. The CDR3 length is 14 residues. The CDR3 DNA sequence: TGTGCCAGCAGCCAAATTAGCGGCGCAGAGACCCAGTACTTC. It specifies CASSQISGAETQYF.

This clone turned up a few times. This CDR3 reads CASSVGGLAGSLTDTQYF. The CDR3 bases are TGTGCCAGCAGCGTAGGAGGGTTAGCGGGGAGCCTCACAGATACGCAGTATTTT. V gene TRBV9 combines with J gene TRBJ2-3; 8 bases are a match to TRBD2. The CDR3 spans 18 residues. CDR1 and CDR2 (germline): SGDLS, YYNGEE. V shed 0 bases and J 2 bases; nucleotides not matched to a gene: 11.

V gene TRBV5-1 combines with J gene TRBJ2-3, with 13 bases matching TRBD2. CDR3 length equals 16 residues. The V segment lost 4 bases and the J segment 5 bases; nucleotides outside the gene matches: 7. The germline V gene has CDR1 SGHRS and CDR2 YFSETQ. The CDR3 DNA follows: TGCGCCAGCAGCCCCGGACTAGCGGGAGTTCAAGATACGCAGTATTTT. Protein product: CASSPGLAGVQDTQYF.

The rearrangement uses TRBV7-6 and TRBJ2-7; D unclear. Germline CDR1 reads SGHVS; CDR2 reads FNYEAQ. The CDR3 runs 15 residues. V lost 0 bases and J 2 bases, leaving 11 bases between the germline ends. As DNA, the CDR3 is TGTGCCAGCAGCTTAGCTCCGGGTTCGACCTACGAGCAGTACTTC. It translates to CASSLAPGSTYEQYF. Full variable domain (rest looked up from reference TRBV7-6 and TRBJ2-7): GAGVSQSPRYKVTKRGQDVALRCDPISGHVSLYWYRQALGQGPEFLTYFNYEAQQDKSGLPNDRFSAERPEGSISTLTIQRTEQRDSAMYRCASSLAPGSTYEQYFGPGTRLTVT.

This chain joins TRBV5-1 and TRBJ1-2; maybe TRBD1 (5 bases). Germline CDR1 reads SGHRS; CDR2 reads YFSETQ. The CDR3 runs 13 residues. The ends were cut back, 2 bases at V and 4 bases at J, with 9 bases in the middle. The CDR3 here is CASSLQDTYGYTF. Here the CDR3 DNA reads TGCGCCAGCAGCTTACAGGATACCTATGGCTACACCTTC.

The V call is TRBV5-6, the J call TRBJ2-7; no reliable D call. V lost 0 bases to trimming and J lost 0 bases, with 7 bases between them. CDR1 and CDR2 (germline): SGHDT, YYEEEE. CDR3 size: 14 residues. CDR3 in amino acids: CASSLGYGSYEQYF. The CDR3 DNA is TGTGCCAGCAGCTTGGGATATGGCTCCTACGAGCAGTACTTC.

The chain links TRBV5-6 to TRBJ1-5; 8 nucleotides line up with TRBD1. This CDR3 is 15 amino acids long. Germline loops: CDR1 SGHDT, CDR2 YYEEEE. V shed 5 bases, J shed 6 bases, and the junction held 10 bases outside the gene matches. CDR3 DNA: TGTGCCAGCAGAGGGACAGGTGCTATCCCTCAGCCCCAGCATTTT. Translating gives CASRGTGAIPQPQHF.

This clone was seen a handful of times. V is TRBV2 and J is TRBJ2-2, with D unclear. V was clipped by 1 base and J by 4 bases, with 4 bases between them. CDR1 and CDR2 from the germline V gene are SNHLY and FYNNEI. The CDR3 is 13 amino acids. The CDR3 DNA follows: TGTGCCAGCAGTGAAGAGGGCACCGGGGAGCTGTTTTTT. It codes for CASSEEGTGELFF.

This clone is a singleton in its sample. V gene TRBV20-1 combines with J gene TRBJ2-1, with D uncertain. Deletions cut 1 base from V and 15 bases from J, with 13 bases between. The CDR3 is 11 residues long. Germline CDR1 and CDR2: DFQATT and SNEGSKA (reference sequence). CDR3 sequence: CSARGEGLPFF. The CDR3 DNA reads TGCAGTGCTAGAGGGGAAGGTCTCCCGTTCTTC.

This clone was observed a single time. The genes are TRBV28 and TRBJ1-2, with 8 bases matching TRBD1. The CDR3 loop spans 15 amino acids. Germline V lookup: CDR1 MDHEN, CDR2 SYDVKM. The trim removed 6 bases at V and 8 bases at J, leaving 14 bases unmatched. CDR3 nucleotide sequence: TGTGCCAGCAGCCCCCCGGGGCAGGGGGCGAGGGGCTACACCTTC. Translating gives CASSPPGQGARGYTF.

V usage is TRBV7-9 and J usage is TRBJ2-3, with D perhaps TRBD1 (5 bases). Germline lookup yields CDR1 SEHNR and CDR2 FQNEAQ (reference sequence). V was clipped by 5 bases and J by 2 bases, with 17 bases between them. The CDR3 length is 16 residues. The CDR3 coding sequence is TGTGCCAGCAGCCATAGGGGAAGACTTTTCACAGATACGCAGTATTTT. This sequence encodes CASSHRGRLFTDTQYF.

The V gene is TRBV30, the J gene TRBJ2-3, with 10 positions matching TRBD2. The CDR3 length is 14 residues. Germline V gives CDR1 GTSNPN, CDR2 SVGIG (reference sequence). V was clipped by 3 bases and J by 3 bases; unmatched bases: 3. The CDR3 sequence: CAWSPSGRTDTQYF. The CDR3, as DNA: TGTGCCTGGAGCCCTAGCGGGAGAACAGATACGCAGTATTTT.

This rearrangement joins TRBV25-1 to TRBJ1-1; D not resolved. Between the trimmed V and J ends, which lost 3 bases and 11 bases, there was a span of 16 bases. In germline, CDR1 is MGHDK, CDR2 SYGVNS. The CDR3 sequence is 13 residues long. The CDR3 DNA follows: TGTGCCAGCAGTGAGAGAAGCGGGCCGGCCGCTTTCTTT. It codes for CASSERSGPAAFF. The full variable domain, with the rest looked up from reference TRBV25-1 and TRBJ1-1, is EADIYQTPRYLVIGTGKKITLECSQTMGHDKMYWYQQDPGMELHLIHYSYGVNSTEKGDLSSESTVSRIRTEHFPLTLESARPSHTSQYLCASSERSGPAAFFGQGTRLTVV.